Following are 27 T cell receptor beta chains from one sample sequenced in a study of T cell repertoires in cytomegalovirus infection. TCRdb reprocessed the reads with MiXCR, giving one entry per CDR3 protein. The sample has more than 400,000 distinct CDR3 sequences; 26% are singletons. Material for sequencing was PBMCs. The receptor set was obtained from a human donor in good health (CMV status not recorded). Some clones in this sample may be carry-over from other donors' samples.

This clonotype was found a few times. CDR3: CASTISGSYEQYF. CDR3 DNA: TGTGCCAGCACCATTAGCGGGAGCTACGAGCAGTACTTC. This chain joins TRBV6-2 or TRBV6-3 and TRBJ2-7; 9 bases agree with TRBD2. From germline, CDR1 is MNHEY and CDR2 SVGEGT. This CDR3 region has 13 residues. The V segment lost 7 bases and the J segment 3 bases; nucleotides outside the gene matches: 4.

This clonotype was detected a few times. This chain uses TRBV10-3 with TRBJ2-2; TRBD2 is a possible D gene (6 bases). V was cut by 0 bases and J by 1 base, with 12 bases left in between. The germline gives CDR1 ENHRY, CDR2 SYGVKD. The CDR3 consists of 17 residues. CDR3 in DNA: TGTGCCATCAGTGAGTCGAGAGCGGGTCAGAACACCGGGGAGCTGTTTTTT. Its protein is CAISESRAGQNTGELFF.

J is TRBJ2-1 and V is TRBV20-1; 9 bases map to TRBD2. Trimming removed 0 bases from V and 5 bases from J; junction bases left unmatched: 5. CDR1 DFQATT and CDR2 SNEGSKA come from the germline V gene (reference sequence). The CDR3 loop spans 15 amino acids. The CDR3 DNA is TGCAGTGCTAGAGATCGGAGACTAGCGGACAATGAGCAGTTCTTC. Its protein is CSARDRRLADNEQFF.

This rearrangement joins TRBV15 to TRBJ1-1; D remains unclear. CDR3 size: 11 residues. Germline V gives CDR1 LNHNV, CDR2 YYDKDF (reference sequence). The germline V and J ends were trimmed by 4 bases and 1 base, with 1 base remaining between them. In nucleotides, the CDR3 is TGTGCCACCAGCAAGAACACTGAAGCTTTCTTT. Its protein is CATSKNTEAFF.

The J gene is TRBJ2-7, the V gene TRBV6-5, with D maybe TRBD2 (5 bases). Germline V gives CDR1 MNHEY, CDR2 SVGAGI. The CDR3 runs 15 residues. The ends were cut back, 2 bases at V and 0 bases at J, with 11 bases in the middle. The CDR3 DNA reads TGTGCCAGCAGTTACGGGTTAGCGACCTCCTACGAGCAGTACTTC. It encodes CASSYGLATSYEQYF.

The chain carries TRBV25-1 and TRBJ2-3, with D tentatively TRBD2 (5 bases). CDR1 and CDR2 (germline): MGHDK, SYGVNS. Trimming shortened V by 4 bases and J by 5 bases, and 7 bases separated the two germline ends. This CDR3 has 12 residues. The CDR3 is CASSGGLDTQYF. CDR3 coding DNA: TGTGCCAGCAGTGGAGGACTAGATACGCAGTATTTT. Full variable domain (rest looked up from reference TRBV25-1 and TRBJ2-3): EADIYQTPRYLVIGTGKKITLECSQTMGHDKMYWYQQDPGMELHLIHYSYGVNSTEKGDLSSESTVSRIRTEHFPLTLESARPSHTSQYLCASSGGLDTQYFGPGTRLTVL.

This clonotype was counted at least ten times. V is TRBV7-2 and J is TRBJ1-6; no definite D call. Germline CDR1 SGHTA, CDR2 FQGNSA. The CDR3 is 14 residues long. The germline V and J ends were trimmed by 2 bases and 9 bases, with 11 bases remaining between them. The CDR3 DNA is TGTGCCAGCAGCTTATTTTGGGTCCGTTCACCCCTCCACTTT. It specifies CASSLFWVRSPLHF.

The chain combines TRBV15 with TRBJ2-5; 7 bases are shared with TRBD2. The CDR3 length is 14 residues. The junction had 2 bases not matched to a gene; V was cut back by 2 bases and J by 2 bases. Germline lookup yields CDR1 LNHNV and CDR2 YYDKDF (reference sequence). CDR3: CATSRLAEQETQYF. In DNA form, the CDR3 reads TGTGCCACCAGCAGACTAGCGGAGCAAGAGACCCAGTACTTC.

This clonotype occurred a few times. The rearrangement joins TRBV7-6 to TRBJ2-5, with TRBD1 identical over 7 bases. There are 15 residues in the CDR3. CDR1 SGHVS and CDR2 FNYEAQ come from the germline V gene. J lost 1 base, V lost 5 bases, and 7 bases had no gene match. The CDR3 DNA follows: TGTGCCAGCAGCCCGTTTGGGACAGTCCAAGAGACCCAGTACTTC. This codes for CASSPFGTVQETQYF.

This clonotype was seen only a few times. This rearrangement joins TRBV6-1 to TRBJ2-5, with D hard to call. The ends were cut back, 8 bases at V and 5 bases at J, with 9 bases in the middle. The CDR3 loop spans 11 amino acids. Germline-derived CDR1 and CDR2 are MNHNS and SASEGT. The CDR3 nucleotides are TGTGCCAGCGCGAATGGGGAGACCCAGTACTTC. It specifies CASANGETQYF.

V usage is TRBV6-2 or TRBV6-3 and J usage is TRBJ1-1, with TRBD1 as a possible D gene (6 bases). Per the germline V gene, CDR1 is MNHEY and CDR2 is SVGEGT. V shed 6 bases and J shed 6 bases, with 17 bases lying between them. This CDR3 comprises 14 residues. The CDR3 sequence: CASSDGGLQPEAFF. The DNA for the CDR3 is TGTGCCAGCAGCGACGGGGGGCTTCAGCCTGAAGCTTTCTTT.

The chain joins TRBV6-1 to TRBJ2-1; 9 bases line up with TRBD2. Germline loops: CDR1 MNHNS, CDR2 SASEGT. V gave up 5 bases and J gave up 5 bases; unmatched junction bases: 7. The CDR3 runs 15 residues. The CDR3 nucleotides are TGTGCCAGCAGTTTCCCTAGCGGGACGAACAATGAGCAGTTCTTC. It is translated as CASSFPSGTNNEQFF.

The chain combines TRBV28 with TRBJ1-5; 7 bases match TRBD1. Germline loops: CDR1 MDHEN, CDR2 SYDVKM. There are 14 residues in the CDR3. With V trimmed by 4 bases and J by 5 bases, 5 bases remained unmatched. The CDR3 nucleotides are TGTGCCAGCAGTTCGAGGGACAGATATCAGCCCCAGCATTTT. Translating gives CASSSRDRYQPQHF. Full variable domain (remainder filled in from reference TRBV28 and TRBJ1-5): DVKVTQSSRYLVKRTGEKVFLECVQDMDHENMFWYRQDPGLGLRLIYFSYDVKMKEKGDIPEGYSVSREKKERFSLILESASTNQTSMYLCASSSRDRYQPQHFGDGTRLSIL.

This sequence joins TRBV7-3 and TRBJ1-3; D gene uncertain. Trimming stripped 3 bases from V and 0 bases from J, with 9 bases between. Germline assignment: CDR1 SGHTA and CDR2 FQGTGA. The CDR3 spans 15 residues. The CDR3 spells CASSFDGSSGNTIYF. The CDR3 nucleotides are TGTGCCAGCAGCTTTGACGGTAGCTCTGGAAACACCATATATTTT.

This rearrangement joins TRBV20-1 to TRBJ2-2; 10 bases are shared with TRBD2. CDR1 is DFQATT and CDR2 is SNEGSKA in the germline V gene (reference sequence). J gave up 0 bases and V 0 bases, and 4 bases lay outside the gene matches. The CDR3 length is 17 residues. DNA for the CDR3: TGCAGTGCTAGAGACCCGACTAGCGGGTCGAACACCGGGGAGCTGTTTTTT. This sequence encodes CSARDPTSGSNTGELFF.

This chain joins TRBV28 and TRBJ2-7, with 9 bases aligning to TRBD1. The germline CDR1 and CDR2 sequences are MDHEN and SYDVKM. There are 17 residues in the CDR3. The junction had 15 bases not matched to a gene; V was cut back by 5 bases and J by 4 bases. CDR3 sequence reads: CASSPSGTGLRGYEQYF. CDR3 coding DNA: TGTGCCAGCAGTCCCAGCGGGACAGGGTTGAGAGGTTACGAGCAGTACTTC. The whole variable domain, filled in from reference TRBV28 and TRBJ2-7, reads DVKVTQSSRYLVKRTGEKVFLECVQDMDHENMFWYRQDPGLGLRLIYFSYDVKMKEKGDIPEGYSVSREKKERFSLILESASTNQTSMYLCASSPSGTGLRGYEQYFGPGTRLTVT.

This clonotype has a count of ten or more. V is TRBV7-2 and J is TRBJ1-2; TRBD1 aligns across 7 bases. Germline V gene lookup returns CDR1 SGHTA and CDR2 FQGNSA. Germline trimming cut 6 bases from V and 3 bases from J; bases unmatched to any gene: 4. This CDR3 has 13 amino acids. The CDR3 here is CASRPGQDYGYTF. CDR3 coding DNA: TGTGCCAGCAGGCCCGGACAGGACTATGGCTACACCTTC.

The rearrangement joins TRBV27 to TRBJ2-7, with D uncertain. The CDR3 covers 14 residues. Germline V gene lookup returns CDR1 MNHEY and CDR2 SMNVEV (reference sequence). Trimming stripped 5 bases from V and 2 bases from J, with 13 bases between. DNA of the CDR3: TGTGCCAGCAGTCCAAGACGAATAACCTACGAGCAGTACTTC. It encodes CASSPRRITYEQYF.

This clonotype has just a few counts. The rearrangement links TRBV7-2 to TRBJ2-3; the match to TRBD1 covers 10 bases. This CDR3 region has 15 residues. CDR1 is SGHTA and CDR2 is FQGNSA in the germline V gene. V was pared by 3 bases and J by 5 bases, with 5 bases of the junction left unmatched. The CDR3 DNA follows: TGTGCCAGCAGCTTGAACCGGGACAGGGGAGATACGCAGTATTTT. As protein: CASSLNRDRGDTQYF.

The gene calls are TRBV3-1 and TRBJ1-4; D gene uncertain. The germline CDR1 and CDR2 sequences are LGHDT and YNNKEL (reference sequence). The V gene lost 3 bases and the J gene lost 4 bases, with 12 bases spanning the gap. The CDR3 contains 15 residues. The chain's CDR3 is CASSQVGTFNEKLFF. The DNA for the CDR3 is TGTGCCAGCAGCCAGGTCGGAACCTTTAATGAAAAACTGTTTTTT.

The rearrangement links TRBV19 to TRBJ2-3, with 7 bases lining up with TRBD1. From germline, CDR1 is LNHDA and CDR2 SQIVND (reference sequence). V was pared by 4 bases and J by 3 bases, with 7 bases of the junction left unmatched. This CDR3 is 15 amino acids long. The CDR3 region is CASSTGQPGTDTQYF. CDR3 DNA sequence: TGTGCCAGTAGTACGGGACAGCCGGGGACAGATACGCAGTATTTT.

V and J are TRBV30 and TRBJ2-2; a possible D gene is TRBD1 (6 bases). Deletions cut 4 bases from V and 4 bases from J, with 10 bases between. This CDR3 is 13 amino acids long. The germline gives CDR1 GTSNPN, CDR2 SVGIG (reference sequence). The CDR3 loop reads CAWTDSLTGELFF. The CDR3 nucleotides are TGTGCCTGGACGGACAGCCTCACCGGGGAGCTGTTTTTT.

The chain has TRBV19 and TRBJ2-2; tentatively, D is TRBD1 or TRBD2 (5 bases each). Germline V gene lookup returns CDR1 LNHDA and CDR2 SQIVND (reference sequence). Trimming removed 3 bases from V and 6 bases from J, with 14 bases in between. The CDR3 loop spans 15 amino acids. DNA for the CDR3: TGTGCCAGTAGTATGTATGGGACGAAGGCCGGGGAGCTGTTTTTT. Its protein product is CASSMYGTKAGELFF.

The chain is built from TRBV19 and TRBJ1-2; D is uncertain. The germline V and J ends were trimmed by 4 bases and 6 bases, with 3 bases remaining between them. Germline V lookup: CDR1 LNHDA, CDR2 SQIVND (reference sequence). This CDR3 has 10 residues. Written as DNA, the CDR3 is TGTGCCAGTAGTAGGGATGGCTACACCTTC. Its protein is CASSRDGYTF. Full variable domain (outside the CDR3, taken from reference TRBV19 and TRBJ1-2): DGGITQSPKYLFRKEGQNVTLSCEQNLNHDAMYWYRQDPGQGLRLIYYSQIVNDFQKGDIAEGYSVSREKKESFPLTVTSAQKNPTAFYLCASSRDGYTFGSGTRLTVV.

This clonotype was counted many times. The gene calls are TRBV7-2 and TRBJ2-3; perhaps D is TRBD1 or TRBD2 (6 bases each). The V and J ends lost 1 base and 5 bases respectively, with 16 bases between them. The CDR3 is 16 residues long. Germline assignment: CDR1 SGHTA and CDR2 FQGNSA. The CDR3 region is CASSLGFGRGVDTQYF. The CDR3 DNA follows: TGTGCCAGCAGCTTAGGATTCGGAAGGGGGGTAGATACGCAGTATTTT.

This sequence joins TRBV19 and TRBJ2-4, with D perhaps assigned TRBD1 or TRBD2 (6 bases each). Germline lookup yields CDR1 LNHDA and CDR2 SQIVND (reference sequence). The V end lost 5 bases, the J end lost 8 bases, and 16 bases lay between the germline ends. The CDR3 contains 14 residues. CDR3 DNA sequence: TGTGCCAGTAGTCCCGAGGGGGGATCGGACATTCAGTACTTC. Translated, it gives CASSPEGGSDIQYF. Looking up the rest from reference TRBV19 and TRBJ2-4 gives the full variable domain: DGGITQSPKYLFRKEGQNVTLSCEQNLNHDAMYWYRQDPGQGLRLIYYSQIVNDFQKGDIAEGYSVSREKKESFPLTVTSAQKNPTAFYLCASSPEGGSDIQYFGAGTRLSVL.

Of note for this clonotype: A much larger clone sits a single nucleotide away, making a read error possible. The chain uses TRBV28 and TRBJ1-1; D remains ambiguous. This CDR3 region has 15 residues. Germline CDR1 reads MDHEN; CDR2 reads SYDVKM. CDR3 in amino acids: CVSSSGGNMGTEAFF. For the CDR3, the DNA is TGTGTCAGCAGTTCTGGCGGGAACATGGGCACTGAAGCTTTCTTT.